This T cell receptor (beta chain) was recorded in a study of CD8 T cells in ankylosing spondylitis. Study conclusions and caveats: Some of the motif variants had earlier been found in reactive arthritis patients' fluid and blood.

This CDR3 is built from 14 residues. V gave up 4 bases and J gave up 4 bases, with 12 bases separating them. Concerning this clonotype itself: Its cognate antigen is unknown. Just one base apart from a much larger clone, this may be a read error.

As the method for making TCR beta libraries, quantitative 5'-RACE with molecular barcodes was used. TCRdb used MiXCR to reprocess the 5' RACE reads, holding one entry per CDR3 protein. The sample has fewer than 250,000 distinct CDR3 sequences, roughly 24% seen once. The sequence came from a male donor with ankylosing spondylitis or in good health (not recorded which). The chain joins TRBV12-3 or TRBV12-4 to TRBJ2-3, with a possible D match to TRBD2 (6 bases). Sequenced: blood, either unsorted or a sorted T cell fraction (not recorded which). CDR3 sequence (DNA): TGTGCCAGCAGTTGGACGGGAGCCCCAGATACGCAGTATTTT. Amino acid sequence: CASSWTGAPDTQYF.